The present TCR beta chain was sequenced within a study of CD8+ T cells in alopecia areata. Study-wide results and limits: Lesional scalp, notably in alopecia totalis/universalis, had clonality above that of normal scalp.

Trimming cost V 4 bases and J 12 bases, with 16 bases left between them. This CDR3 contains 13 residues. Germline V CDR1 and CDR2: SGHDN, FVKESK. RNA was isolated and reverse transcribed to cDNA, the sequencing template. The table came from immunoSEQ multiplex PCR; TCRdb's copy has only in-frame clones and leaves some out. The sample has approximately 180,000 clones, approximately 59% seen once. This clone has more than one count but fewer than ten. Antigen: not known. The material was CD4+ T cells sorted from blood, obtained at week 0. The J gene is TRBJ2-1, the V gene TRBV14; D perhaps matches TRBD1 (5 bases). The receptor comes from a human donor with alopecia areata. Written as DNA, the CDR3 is TGTGCCAGCAGCCCTCACCCAGGGTCGGGGCAGTTCTTC. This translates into CASSPHPGSGQFF.